A single sample is the source of the 26 T cell receptor beta chains below, sequenced in a study of blood T cell repertoires in COVID-19. Libraries were prepared by immunoSEQ multiplex PCR; TCRdb keeps only in-frame clonotypes and omits some of them. The data show 150,000 to 200,000 clones, 70% to 85% seen once. Sequencing used peripheral blood. The receptors derive from a middle-aged woman with COVID-19, enrolled during active disease.

The chain combines TRBV28 with TRBJ2-1; 12 bases agree with TRBD2. V lost 6 bases to trimming and J lost 5 bases; unmatched junction nucleotides: 5. The CDR3 extends over 15 amino acids. Germline-derived CDR1 and CDR2 are MDHEN and SYDVKM. CDR3 sequence: CASRASGRVNNEQFF. CDR3 in DNA: TGTGCCAGCAGGGCTAGCGGGAGGGTTAACAATGAGCAGTTCTTC.

In this sample, this clone turned up once. The chain is built from TRBV25-1 and TRBJ2-1; perhaps TRBD2 as D (6 bases). The germline gives CDR1 MGHDK, CDR2 SYGVNS. There are 16 residues in the CDR3. V gave up 4 bases and J gave up 2 bases, with 15 bases separating them. CDR3 sequence reads: CASSGVTSLTYNEQFF. The CDR3 DNA reads as TGTGCCAGCAGTGGGGTTACTAGCCTTACCTACAATGAGCAGTTCTTC.

The gene calls are TRBV7-9 and TRBJ1-3, with TRBD1 as a possible D gene (5 bases). This CDR3 has 15 residues. The germline V and J ends were trimmed by 1 base and 1 base, with 8 bases remaining between them. CDR1 and CDR2 (germline): SEHNR, FQNEAQ (reference sequence). The CDR3 region is CASSLVSGSGNTIYF. The DNA of the CDR3 is TGTGCCAGCAGCTTAGTATCAGGGTCTGGAAACACCATATATTTT.

The CDR3 reads CASSSPGNTEAFF. The DNA of the CDR3 is TGTGCCAGCAGCTCCCCAGGGAACACTGAAGCTTTCTTT. The chain employs TRBV11-2 and TRBJ1-1; unclear D gene. Trimming pared 4 bases from V and 1 base from J, leaving 7 bases between. Germline values: CDR1 SGHAT, CDR2 FQNNGV. The CDR3 length is 13 residues.

The chain employs TRBV11-2 and TRBJ2-3; 9 nucleotides match TRBD1. Losses at the gene ends were 4 bases for V and 7 bases for J; bases not matched to a gene: 9. Per the germline V gene, CDR1 is SGHAT and CDR2 is FQNNGV. The CDR3 spans 15 residues. CDR3 nucleotide sequence: TGTGCCAGCAGCTCCCGGGACAGGGCTCCATATACGCAGTATTTT. It codes for CASSSRDRAPYTQYF.

V and J are TRBV28 and TRBJ1-4, with a possible D match to TRBD1 (6 bases). CDR1 MDHEN and CDR2 SYDVKM come from the germline V gene. The V and J ends lost 5 bases and 7 bases respectively, with 29 bases between them. This CDR3 has 19 amino acids. DNA of the CDR3: TGTGCCAGCAGTGCTCAGGGGAGGGTGGGTTCGCCCCAATCTGAAAAACTGTTTTTT. Protein: CASSAQGRVGSPQSEKLFF.

This chain links TRBV13 with TRBJ2-5, with D possibly being TRBD2 (6 bases). This CDR3 has 13 residues. Germline V lookup: CDR1 PRHDT, CDR2 FYEKMQ (reference sequence). V lost 5 bases and J lost 5, with 12 bases in between. The CDR3 sequence: CASSRGGLETQYF. The CDR3 bases are TGTGCCAGCAGCCGCGGAGGGCTGGAGACCCAGTACTTC.

The V and J genes are TRBV7-9 and TRBJ1-4; D gene ambiguous. From germline, CDR1 is SEHNR and CDR2 FQNEAQ (reference sequence). V gave up 1 base and J gave up 3 bases, with 9 bases separating them. The CDR3 length is 15 residues. DNA of the CDR3: TGTGCCAGCAGCTTAGAGTCCACTCCTAATGAAAAACTGTTTTTT. Protein sequence: CASSLESTPNEKLFF.

The chain combines TRBV7-9 with TRBJ1-5; no definite D call. The V gene's germline CDR1 is SEHNR and CDR2 FQNEAQ (reference sequence). The CDR3 is 12 amino acids. V was clipped by 7 bases and J by 4 bases, with 8 bases between them. This chain's CDR3 is CASNRQNQPQHF. CDR3 bases: TGTGCCAGCAACCGACAAAATCAGCCCCAGCATTTT. Filled out from reference TRBV7-9 and TRBJ1-5, the complete variable domain reads DTGVSQNPRHKITKRGQNVTFRCDPISEHNRLYWYRQTLGQGPEFLTYFQNEAQLEKSRLLSDRFSAERPKGSFSTLEIQRTEQGDSAMYLCASNRQNQPQHFGDGTRLSIL.

The chain uses TRBV15 and TRBJ1-1; D not certain. The V gene's germline CDR1 is LNHNV and CDR2 YYDKDF (reference sequence). V dropped 1 base and J dropped 1 base, with 7 bases sitting between them. CDR3 length: 14 residues. The CDR3 DNA reads TGTGCCACCAGCAGAGTCCCAGGGAACACTGAAGCTTTCTTT. Translating gives CATSRVPGNTEAFF. The full variable domain, with the rest looked up from reference TRBV15 and TRBJ1-1, is DAMVIQNPRYQVTQFGKPVTLSCSQTLNHNVMYWYQQKSSQAPKLLFHYYDKDFNNEADTPDNFQSRRPNTSFCFLDIRSPGLGDTAMYLCATSRVPGNTEAFFGQGTRLTVV.

The chain carries TRBV5-1 and TRBJ2-1; the D gene is possibly TRBD2 (6 bases). The V and J ends lost 0 bases and 10 bases respectively, with 11 bases between them. The CDR3 spans 13 residues. Germline V CDR1 and CDR2: SGHRS, YFSETQ. CDR3 sequence (DNA): TGCGCCAGCAGCTTGGTATGGGGGAGGGAGCAGTTCTTC. This gives the protein CASSLVWGREQFF.

This chain links TRBV7-9 with TRBJ2-1, with 10 bases lining up with TRBD2. Trimming removed 5 bases from V and 8 bases from J; junction bases left unmatched: 6. The CDR3 loop spans 14 amino acids. Per germline, CDR1 SEHNR and CDR2 FQNEAQ (reference sequence). The CDR3 loop is CASSTSGERDEQFF. CDR3 in DNA: TGTGCCAGCAGCACTAGCGGGGAGAGGGATGAGCAGTTCTTC.

The rearrangement uses TRBV4-1 and TRBJ2-1, with a possible D match to TRBD1 (5 bases). V lost 0 bases and J 4 bases, leaving 13 bases between the germline ends. There are 16 residues in the CDR3. Germline CDR1 is MGHRA and CDR2 is YSYEKL. Here the CDR3 reads CASSQDLRVTYNEQFF. CDR3 nucleotide sequence: TGCGCCAGCAGCCAAGATCTCAGGGTTACTTACAATGAGCAGTTCTTC.

This clone was found once. The V call is TRBV2, the J call TRBJ1-5; D remains ambiguous. V lost 7 bases and J lost 0, with 16 bases in between. The CDR3 length is 16 residues. CDR1 is SNHLY, CDR2 FYNNEI, per germline. The CDR3 DNA sequence: TGTGCCAGCATTCTTGGCAGATACAATAGCAATCAGCCCCAGCATTTT. Translating it yields CASILGRYNSNQPQHF.

The CDR3 DNA follows: TGTGCCAGCAACAAGGGACTAGCCAAAAACATTCAGTACTTC. Residues: CASNKGLAKNIQYF. This rearrangement joins TRBV2 to TRBJ2-4; maybe TRBD2 (6 bases). CDR1 is SNHLY and CDR2 is FYNNEI in the germline V gene. The CDR3 totals 14 residues. V was pared by 7 bases and J by 0 bases, with 10 bases between.

A few counts support this clone. The chain employs TRBV29-1 and TRBJ2-2; D is possibly TRBD1 (6 bases). CDR1 and CDR2 (germline): SQVTM, ANQGSEA. The CDR3 runs to 13 residues. V shed 6 bases and J shed 4 bases, with 12 bases lying between them. The CDR3 loop reads CSVEQGSTGELFF. CDR3 coding DNA: TGCAGCGTGGAACAGGGTAGCACCGGGGAGCTGTTTTTT.

Regarding this clone: A much larger clone sits a single nucleotide away, making a read error possible. The same CDR3 arises from other DNA sequences in this sample as well. The chain has TRBV19 and TRBJ1-1; possible D gene TRBD1, 6 bases. The CDR3 runs to 14 residues. The V end was cut by 5 bases, the J end by 0 bases, with 10 bases between. The germline gives CDR1 LNHDA, CDR2 SQIVND (reference sequence). CDR3 protein: CASSPQGLNTEAFF. The CDR3 DNA sequence: TGTGCCAGTAGTCCACAGGGATTGAACACTGAAGCTTTCTTT.

This chain connects TRBV24-1 to TRBJ1-6, with 7 bases identical to TRBD1. After removal of 4 bases from V and 12 bases from J, the junction contained 5 bases not matched to a gene. The CDR3 sequence is 13 residues long. CDR1 KGHDR and CDR2 SFDVKD come from the germline V gene. The CDR3 DNA reads as TGTGCCACCAGTGACGGGGGGGACAGACCCCTCCACTTT. It translates to CATSDGGDRPLHF.

The genes are TRBV3-1 (or the pseudogene TRBV3-2) and TRBJ2-3, with TRBD2 matching 9 bases. The CDR3 is 16 amino acids. The J segment lost 4 bases and the V segment lost 0 bases, leaving 5 bases of the junction unmatched. Germline CDR1 and CDR2: LGHDT and YNNKEL (reference sequence). The CDR3 region is CASSQDGAGGADTQYF. The CDR3 bases are TGTGCCAGCAGCCAAGATGGGGCGGGAGGGGCAGATACGCAGTATTTT.

This clone was detected once. The V call is TRBV7-9, the J call TRBJ1-5, with a weak D call TRBD1 (6 bases). CDR1 is SEHNR and CDR2 is FQNEAQ in the germline V gene (reference sequence). The ends were cut back, 5 bases at V and 7 bases at J, with 15 bases in the middle. The length of the CDR3 is 14 residues. The CDR3 reads CASSRGGIEQPQHF. The CDR3 nucleotides read TGTGCCAGCAGCCGGGGGGGCATAGAGCAGCCCCAGCATTTT.

The rearrangement links TRBV11-2 to TRBJ1-5, with 8 bases matching TRBD1. Germline CDR1 and CDR2: SGHAT and FQNNGV. This CDR3 spans 14 amino acids. J lost 4 bases, V lost 5 bases, and 4 bases had no gene match. The CDR3 loop reads CASSPDRVNQPQHF. The CDR3, as DNA: TGTGCCAGCAGCCCGGACAGGGTGAATCAGCCCCAGCATTTT. The complete variable domain, with remaining parts taken from reference TRBV11-2 and TRBJ1-5, reads EAGVAQSPRYKIIEKRQSVAFWCNPISGHATLYWYQQILGQGPKLLIQFQNNGVVDDSQLPKDRFSAERLKGVDSTLKIQPAKLEDSAVYLCASSPDRVNQPQHFGDGTRLSIL.

This clone has a handful of counts. This chain joins TRBV5-1 and TRBJ2-1; TRBD2 matches 11 bases. CDR3 size: 16 residues. The J segment lost 7 bases and the V segment lost 0 bases, leaving 6 bases of the junction unmatched. Germline CDR1 SGHRS, CDR2 YFSETQ. CDR3 loop: CASSLVAGGPGNEQFF. The DNA of the CDR3 is TGCGCCAGCAGCTTGGTAGCGGGAGGGCCTGGGAATGAGCAGTTCTTC.

CDR3 region: CASRPGQKRETQYF. The CDR3 DNA follows: TGTGCCAGCAGACCGGGACAGAAAAGAGAGACCCAGTACTTC. The chain uses TRBV6-5 and TRBJ2-5; 7 positions match TRBD1. Germline V gene sequence: CDR1 MNHEY, CDR2 SVGAGI. With 6 bases clipped from V and 4 bases from J, the junction kept 8 bases outside the gene matches. This CDR3 comprises 14 residues.

The table lists this clone with many counts. The chain couples TRBV19 to TRBJ1-1; D is possibly TRBD1 (5 bases). CDR3 length: 15 residues. The ends were cut back, 4 bases at V and 0 bases at J, with 12 bases in the middle. Germline CDR1 is LNHDA and CDR2 is SQIVND (reference sequence). CDR3 coding DNA: TGTGCCAGTAGTACTGACAGATTCATGAACACTGAAGCTTTCTTT. This codes for CASSTDRFMNTEAFF. The full variable domain, in which reference TRBV19 and TRBJ1-1 provide the parts outside the CDR3, is DGGITQSPKYLFRKEGQNVTLSCEQNLNHDAMYWYRQDPGQGLRLIYYSQIVNDFQKGDIAEGYSVSREKKESFPLTVTSAQKNPTAFYLCASSTDRFMNTEAFFGQGTRLTVV.

This clone was counted between two and nine times. This rearrangement joins TRBV5-6 to TRBJ1-5; 11 bases match TRBD1. CDR1 is SGHDT and CDR2 is YYEEEE in the germline V gene. The CDR3 contains 15 residues. The junction had 6 bases not matched to a gene; V was cut back by 3 bases and J by 7 bases. The CDR3 coding sequence is TGTGCCAGCAGCTCCGGACAGGGGGCCTGGCAGCCCCAGCATTTT. Translated: CASSSGQGAWQPQHF.

The chain combines TRBV5-5 with TRBJ1-2; a weak D match, TRBD1 (6 bases). V was clipped by 3 bases and J by 8 bases, with 17 bases between them. Germline-derived CDR1 and CDR2 are SGHKS and YYEKEE (reference sequence). The CDR3 covers 14 residues. The CDR3 is CASSSQYTQGGYTF. CDR3 DNA sequence: TGTGCCAGCAGCTCACAATACACACAGGGAGGCTACACCTTC. Supplemented by reference TRBV5-5 and TRBJ1-2, the full variable domain reads DAGVTQSPTHLIKTRGQQVTLRCSPISGHKSVSWYQQVLGQGPQFIFQYYEKEERGRGNFPDRFSARQFPNYSSELNVNALLLGDSALYLCASSSQYTQGGYTFGSGTRLTVV.